This T cell receptor (beta chain) stems from a study of shared clonotypes between healthy human individuals. Sorted-subset replicate PCR reactions were performed with approximately 200 ng DNA, corresponding to tens of thousands of T cell genomes. Sequenced by immunoSEQ multiplex PCR; TCRdb stores in-frame clones only, minus some. The sample lists more than 1,200,000 clones, approximately 98.5% occurring once. The CDR3 loop spans 18 amino acids. Germline lookup yields CDR1 LGHNA and CDR2 YSLEER. The V gene lost 4 bases and the J gene lost 1 base, with 17 bases spanning the gap. This clone came up once. The antigen remains undetermined. The study's findings and limits: Shared across several donors were around 5% of the naive CD4 clonotypes. Generation probabilities were higher for clonotypes shared across all four sorted-subset donors than for unshared ones. The rarefaction results pointed to incomplete sorted-subset sequencing despite large depth.

The chain carries TRBV4-3 and TRBJ2-6; a possible D gene is TRBD2 (5 bases). This receptor was taken from a young man in good health. The specimen sequenced was naive CD4+ T cells sorted from blood. The subset: CD45RA+ positively selected. The CDR3 sequence: CASSPGLGFASGANVLTF. The CDR3 region has the DNA TGCGCCAGCAGCCCCGGACTGGGCTTCGCGTCTGGGGCCAACGTCCTGACTTTC.